The rows below give T cell receptor beta chains drawn from one sample of a study of regulatory T cells in long-lasting Graves disease. TCRdb re-analysed the multiplex PCR reads in MiXCR, keeping a single row per CDR3 protein. The repertoire holds 400,000 to 500,000 distinct CDR3 sequences, with about 15% as singletons. These data were likewise used in another study, on T cells in Graves' hyperthyroidism and ophthalmopathy.

Sequences were derived from peripheral blood mononuclear cells (PBMCs), sampled at new diagnosis, from a patient treated with antithyroid drugs. Every receptor here comes from a woman in her 30s with Graves disease. The CDR3 runs from the conserved cysteine through the conserved F or W. The order of the fields is clone size, V gene, J gene, D gene, CDR3 DNA, CDR3 protein. D genes are given only for firm matches. Size is stated for part of the rows, as once, few or many counts, or as a class when the clone is expanded.

abundance: NA; v_gene: TRBV10-2; j_gene: TRBJ2-2; d_gene: NA; CDR3nt: TGCGCCAGCAGTGGTGCTTACACCGGGGAGCTGTTTTTT; CDR3aa: CASSGAYTGELFF
abundance: many; v_gene: TRBV24-1; j_gene: TRBJ2-1; d_gene: TRBD1; CDR3nt: TGTGCCACCAGTCGGGACAGGGTAGGGAATGAGCAGTTCTTC; CDR3aa: CATSRDRVGNEQFF
abundance: many; v_gene: TRBV11-2; j_gene: TRBJ2-7; d_gene: NA; CDR3nt: TGTGCCAGCAGCTTAGATGTATCCCGGAGCGAGCAGTACTTC; CDR3aa: CASSLDVSRSEQYF
abundance: many; v_gene: TRBV20-1; j_gene: TRBJ2-1; d_gene: TRBD1; CDR3nt: TGCAGTGCAATGGAACCGGGACAGGGCTACAATGAGCAGTTCTTC; CDR3aa: CSAMEPGQGYNEQFF
abundance: NA; v_gene: TRBV19; j_gene: TRBJ1-4; d_gene: TRBD1; CDR3nt: TGTGCCAGTACCGTACAGGGGGGGCATGAAAAACTGTTTTTT; CDR3aa: CASTVQGGHEKLFF
abundance: few; v_gene: TRBV29-1; j_gene: TRBJ2-7; d_gene: TRBD1; CDR3nt: TGCAGCGTTGAAGCCCACAGGGGGCCGAGCTCCTACGAGCAGTACTTC; CDR3aa: CSVEAHRGPSSYEQYF
abundance: NA; v_gene: TRBV19; j_gene: TRBJ1-3; d_gene: NA; CDR3nt: TGTGCCAGTAGTATATCGGGGGCGCGCGGGTACGGAAACACCATATATTTT; CDR3aa: CASSISGARGYGNTIYF
abundance: NA; v_gene: TRBV4-2; j_gene: TRBJ2-7; d_gene: NA; CDR3nt: TGTGCCAGCAGCCAGGAAGGAAATCCCCTCTACGAGCAGTACTTC; CDR3aa: CASSQEGNPLYEQYF
abundance: NA; v_gene: TRBV6-1; j_gene: TRBJ2-7; d_gene: NA; CDR3nt: TGTGCTACTATAGGGGAGAATGAGAACGAGCAGTACTTC; CDR3aa: CATIGENENEQYF
abundance: NA; v_gene: TRBV4-1; j_gene: TRBJ2-1; d_gene: NA; CDR3nt: TGCGCCAGCAGCCGACTAGGTGAACAGGGGCCCACGTCCTACAATGAGCAGTTCTTC; CDR3aa: CASSRLGEQGPTSYNEQFF
abundance: NA; v_gene: TRBV20-1; j_gene: TRBJ1-4; d_gene: NA; CDR3nt: TGCAGTGCTAGAGATCTTTCGGGAGGGGGTCTCGGAAAACTGTTTTTT; CDR3aa: CSARDLSGGGLGKLFF
abundance: few; v_gene: TRBV6-1; j_gene: TRBJ1-1; d_gene: NA; CDR3nt: TGTGCCAGCCTCAAAAATTTACAGGAAGCTTTCTTT; CDR3aa: CASLKNLQEAFF
abundance: many; v_gene: TRBV12-3/TRBV12-4; j_gene: TRBJ1-5; d_gene: NA; CDR3nt: TGTGCCAGCAGTTTAGGACAGATTAATCAGCCCCAGCATTTT; CDR3aa: CASSLGQINQPQHF
abundance: NA; v_gene: TRBV9; j_gene: TRBJ2-1; d_gene: NA; CDR3nt: TGTGTCAGCAGCGGACCAAGAAATGAGCAGTTCTTC; CDR3aa: CVSSGPRNEQFF
abundance: NA; v_gene: TRBV5-1; j_gene: TRBJ2-3; d_gene: TRBD2; CDR3nt: TGCGCCAGCAGCGCGGGACTAGCGGGCCTTAGCACAGATACGCAGTATTTT; CDR3aa: CASSAGLAGLSTDTQYF
abundance: NA; v_gene: TRBV7-3; j_gene: TRBJ2-6; d_gene: NA; CDR3nt: TGTGCCAGCAGCCCTCAAGCTGGGGCCAACGTCCTGACTTTC; CDR3aa: CASSPQAGANVLTF
abundance: NA; v_gene: TRBV7-3; j_gene: TRBJ2-1; d_gene: NA; CDR3nt: TGTGCCAGCAGCTCGGACAGCCTCAATGAGCAGTTCTTC; CDR3aa: CASSSDSLNEQFF
abundance: few; v_gene: TRBV12-3/TRBV12-4; j_gene: TRBJ2-7; d_gene: NA; CDR3nt: TGTGCCAGCAGTCGGACCCGCGAGCAGTACTTC; CDR3aa: CASSRTREQYF
abundance: many; v_gene: TRBV7-3; j_gene: TRBJ2-1; d_gene: NA; CDR3nt: TGTGCCAGCAGCTCCAATAGCCAAGGGAATGAGCAGTTCTTC; CDR3aa: CASSSNSQGNEQFF
abundance: many; v_gene: TRBV12-3/TRBV12-4; j_gene: TRBJ1-4; d_gene: NA; CDR3nt: TGTGCCAGCAGTTCGGGTGAAAAACTGTTTTTT; CDR3aa: CASSSGEKLFF
abundance: many; v_gene: TRBV6-5; j_gene: TRBJ2-7; d_gene: TRBD1; CDR3nt: TGTGCCAGCAGTTACAATCCCACGACAGGGAACCCTTCCTACGAGCAGTACTTC; CDR3aa: CASSYNPTTGNPSYEQYF
abundance: few; v_gene: TRBV19; j_gene: TRBJ2-3; d_gene: NA; CDR3nt: TGTGCCAGTAGTATAAGGGCAGGGCGTTCTAGCACAGATACGCAGTATTTT; CDR3aa: CASSIRAGRSSTDTQYF
abundance: NA; v_gene: TRBV7-9; j_gene: TRBJ2-7; d_gene: TRBD2; CDR3nt: TGTGCCAGCAGCTCCCGGGGGGGGGCTAGCGGCTTCTCCTACGAGCAGTACTTC; CDR3aa: CASSSRGGASGFSYEQYF
abundance: few; v_gene: TRBV18; j_gene: TRBJ2-3; d_gene: NA; CDR3nt: TGTGCCAGCTCACAGACCGCCTCTAGCACAGATACGCAGTATTTT; CDR3aa: CASSQTASSTDTQYF
abundance: few; v_gene: TRBV28; j_gene: TRBJ2-1; d_gene: TRBD2; CDR3nt: TGTGCCAGCAGCCATCCTCGGGACTACCCTCTCTCCTACAATGAGCAGTTCTTC; CDR3aa: CASSHPRDYPLSYNEQFF
abundance: many; v_gene: TRBV6-9; j_gene: TRBJ1-2; d_gene: NA; CDR3nt: TGTGCCAGCAGTTACACACTGTACGCTGGCTACACCTTC; CDR3aa: CASSYTLYAGYTF
abundance: many; v_gene: TRBV2; j_gene: TRBJ1-1; d_gene: NA; CDR3nt: TGTGCCAGCCCGCCCGGAGCCCCGGATGAAGCTTTCTTT; CDR3aa: CASPPGAPDEAFF
abundance: many; v_gene: TRBV5-1; j_gene: TRBJ1-4; d_gene: TRBD1; CDR3nt: TGCGCCAGCAGCTTGGAAGGGACAGGGGATGAAAAACTGTTTTTT; CDR3aa: CASSLEGTGDEKLFF
abundance: many; v_gene: TRBV27; j_gene: TRBJ1-2; d_gene: NA; CDR3nt: TGTGCCAGCAGTCCGCGTCCTAACTATGGCTACACCTTC; CDR3aa: CASSPRPNYGYTF
abundance: NA; v_gene: TRBV6-2/TRBV6-3; j_gene: TRBJ2-1; d_gene: TRBD1; CDR3nt: TGTGCCAGCAGGCAGGGGACAGGGCTAAGCAATGAGCAGTTCTTC; CDR3aa: CASRQGTGLSNEQFF
abundance: few; v_gene: TRBV15; j_gene: TRBJ1-5; d_gene: NA; CDR3nt: TGTGCCACCAGCAGAGAGGCGGGCCAGCCTCCGAATCAGCCCCAGCATTTT; CDR3aa: CATSREAGQPPNQPQHF
abundance: few; v_gene: TRBV9; j_gene: TRBJ1-2; d_gene: NA; CDR3nt: TGTGCCAGCAGCGTAGGATCGGAAAACTATGGCTACACCTTC; CDR3aa: CASSVGSENYGYTF
abundance: NA; v_gene: TRBV20-1; j_gene: TRBJ2-3; d_gene: NA; CDR3nt: TGCAGTGCTAGTCCTGCGGGCGGGGCGAGCACAGATACGCAGTATTTT; CDR3aa: CSASPAGGASTDTQYF
abundance: many; v_gene: TRBV20-1; j_gene: TRBJ2-5; d_gene: NA; CDR3nt: TGCAGTGCTAGAAACTACCAAGAGACCCAGTACTTC; CDR3aa: CSARNYQETQYF
abundance: many; v_gene: TRBV7-9; j_gene: TRBJ2-5; d_gene: TRBD2; CDR3nt: TGTGCCAGCAGTCCAACTAGCGGTACCCAAGAGACCCAGTACTTC; CDR3aa: CASSPTSGTQETQYF
abundance: NA; v_gene: TRBV7-9; j_gene: TRBJ1-1; d_gene: NA; CDR3nt: TGTGCCAGCAACTCTAACCGTGGGGCCAGAACTGAAGCTTTCTTT; CDR3aa: CASNSNRGARTEAFF
abundance: NA; v_gene: TRBV20-1; j_gene: TRBJ1-5; d_gene: TRBD1; CDR3nt: TGCAGTGCCCGAACTGACAGGGGGGGACAGCCCCAGCATTTT; CDR3aa: CSARTDRGGQPQHF
abundance: many; v_gene: TRBV12-3/TRBV12-4; j_gene: TRBJ1-4; d_gene: TRBD1; CDR3nt: TGTGCCAGCAGTCCGGGACAGAAAAATGAAAAACTGTTTTTT; CDR3aa: CASSPGQKNEKLFF
abundance: many; v_gene: TRBV27; j_gene: TRBJ2-5; d_gene: NA; CDR3nt: TGTGCCAGCAGTTACCGACCCCTCCAAGAGACCCAGTACTTC; CDR3aa: CASSYRPLQETQYF
abundance: NA; v_gene: TRBV5-6; j_gene: TRBJ1-4; d_gene: NA; CDR3nt: TGTGCCAGCAGCCCGTGGGTGGTCGCTGGTGAAAAACTGTTTTTT; CDR3aa: CASSPWVVAGEKLFF
abundance: few; v_gene: TRBV2; j_gene: TRBJ2-7; d_gene: NA; CDR3nt: TGTGCCAGCAATGGCGGGTCCCTTTCCGCCTACGAGCAGTACTTC; CDR3aa: CASNGGSLSAYEQYF
abundance: few; v_gene: TRBV5-1; j_gene: TRBJ1-2; d_gene: TRBD1; CDR3nt: TGCGCCAGCAGCTTGGGGGACAGGGGAAGCGGCTACACCTTC; CDR3aa: CASSLGDRGSGYTF
abundance: few; v_gene: TRBV29-1; j_gene: TRBJ1-4; d_gene: NA; CDR3nt: TGCAGCGCTCAACCGGCAGGGGTTGAAAAACTGTTTTTT; CDR3aa: CSAQPAGVEKLFF